This T cell receptor (beta chain) was observed in a study of radiation and T cells in renal cell carcinoma. Study-level results: From baseline, blood top tumor clonotypes peaked at 2 weeks post-radiation.

Repertoires were generated with immunoSEQ multiplex PCR, while TCRdb's copy carries only in-frame clones and drops some. The data contain roughly 130,000 clones, approximately 75% of them singletons. With respect to this clone: The target antigen is unknown.

Time point meaning: blood 2 weeks post-SBRT. Sample treatment: 15 Gy SBRT to primary tumor, nephrectomy 4 weeks later. CDR1 and CDR2 from the germline V gene are MRHNA and SNTAGT. Trimming pared 0 bases from V and 9 bases from J, leaving 24 bases between. The CDR3 has 18 residues. V is TRBV6-4 and J is TRBJ2-1, with D possibly being TRBD1 (6 bases). This TCR was recovered from an older woman with renal cell carcinoma. Sequenced here: blood, sampled from a patient whose treatment included radiotherapy and nephrectomy. CDR3 DNA sequence: TGTGCCAGCAGTGACTCCCCCCGTGGGGCAGGGGAAGTAGCTGAGCAGTTCTTC. This sequence encodes CASSDSPRGAGEVAEQFF.